This TCR beta chain was sequenced in a study of radiotherapy plus CTLA-4 blockade in lung cancer. V lost 4 bases, J lost 0 bases, and 6 bases lay in between. Germline V gene data show CDR1 as SGHVS and CDR2 as FQNEAQ. This CDR3 has 13 amino acids. Clones were sequenced by immunoSEQ multiplex PCR, and TCRdb holds only the in-frame ones, with some missing. This table holds 39,000 or so clones, over 70% found once. V and J are TRBV7-8 and TRBJ1-1; no definite D call. This sequence originates from a human donor with non-small cell lung cancer who had stable disease on radiotherapy plus ipilimumab. The material was peripheral blood, obtained from a patient treated with radiotherapy plus ipilimumab. CDR3 region: CASSSMLNTEAFF. The CDR3, as DNA: TGTGCCAGCAGCTCGATGTTGAACACTGAAGCTTTCTTT.